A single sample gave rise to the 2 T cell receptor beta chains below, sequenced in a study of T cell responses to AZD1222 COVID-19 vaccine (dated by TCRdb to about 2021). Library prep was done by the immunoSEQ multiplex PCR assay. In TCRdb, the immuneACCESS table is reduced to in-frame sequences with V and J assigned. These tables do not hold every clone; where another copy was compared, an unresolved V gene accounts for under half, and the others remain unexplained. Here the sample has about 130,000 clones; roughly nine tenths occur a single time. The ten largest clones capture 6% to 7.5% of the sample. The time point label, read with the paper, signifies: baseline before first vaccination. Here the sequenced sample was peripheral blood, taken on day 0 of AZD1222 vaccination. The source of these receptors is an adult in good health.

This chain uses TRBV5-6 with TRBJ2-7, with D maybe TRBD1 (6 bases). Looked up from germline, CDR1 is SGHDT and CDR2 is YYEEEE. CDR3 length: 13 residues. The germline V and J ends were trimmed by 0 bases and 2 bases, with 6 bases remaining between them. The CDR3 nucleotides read TGTGCCAGCAGCTTGGAGGGGGCCTACGAGCAGTACTTC. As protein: CASSLEGAYEQYF.

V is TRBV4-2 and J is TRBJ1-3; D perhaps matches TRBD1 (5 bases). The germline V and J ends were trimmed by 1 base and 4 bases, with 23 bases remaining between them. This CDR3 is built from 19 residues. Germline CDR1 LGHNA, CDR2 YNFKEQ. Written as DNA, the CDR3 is TGTGCCAGCAGCCAAGTAATCGGGCAGGGCGTTGGATCCGGAAACACCATATATTTT. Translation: CASSQVIGQGVGSGNTIYF.